Each of the 10 T cell receptor beta chains below was sequenced from the same sample in a study of post-analysis software for immune sequencing data. Study-wide findings and caveats: The five TRBV segments detected at higher frequency in patients than in controls included TRBV5-6, TRBV5-1 and TRBV20-1.

Their antigen targets remain unknown. The library was made from cDNA and included unique molecular identifiers. TCRdb redid the calling of the PCR reads with MiXCR, one entry per CDR3 protein. This sample yields fewer than 900,000 distinct CDR3 sequences, of which more than 45% are seen a single time; 4.9% belongs to the top ten. The sequenced sample consisted of blood. The receptors here all came from a girl aged 10-17 years with multiple sclerosis.

Concerning this clonotype itself: This may be a read error, as it is one base from a much larger clone. The chain joins TRBV25-1 to TRBJ2-5; no clear D. The CDR3 contains 11 residues. Germline V gene sequence: CDR1 MGHDK, CDR2 SYGVNS. The V end lost 6 bases, the J end lost 0 bases, and 2 bases lay between the germline ends. CDR3 DNA sequence: TGTGCCAGCAGGAACCAAGAGACCCAGTACTTC. As protein: CASRNQETQYF. Drawing the rest from reference TRBV25-1 and TRBJ2-5, the complete variable domain is EADIYQTPRYLVIGTGKKITLECSQTMGHDKMYWYQQDPGMELHLIHYSYGVNSTEKGDLSSESTVSRIRTEHFPLTLESARPSHTSQYLCASRNQETQYFGPGTRLLVL.

This chain joins TRBV4-1 and TRBJ2-1; 14 bases agree with TRBD2. Germline CDR1 is MGHRA and CDR2 is YSYEKL. The CDR3 consists of 18 residues. V lost 1 base to trimming and J lost 3 bases; unmatched junction nucleotides: 5. CDR3 protein: CASSQVGTSGRNYNEQFF. CDR3 coding DNA: TGCGCCAGCAGCCAAGTCGGGACTAGCGGGAGAAACTACAATGAGCAGTTCTTC.

J is TRBJ1-2 and V is TRBV7-9; 7 bases match TRBD1. Germline values: CDR1 SEHNR, CDR2 FQNEAQ (reference sequence). Trimming at V came to 5 bases and at J to 6 bases, leaving 6 bases not matched to a gene. The CDR3 runs 13 residues. The chain's CDR3 is CASSPQGFHGYTF. For the CDR3, the DNA is TGTGCCAGCAGCCCACAGGGGTTCCATGGCTACACCTTC.

This sequence joins TRBV27 and TRBJ2-7; 10 bases agree with TRBD1. Per the germline V gene, CDR1 is MNHEY and CDR2 is SMNVEV (reference sequence). This CDR3 comprises 16 residues. V shed 0 bases, J shed 0 bases, and the junction held 2 bases outside the gene matches. CDR3 sequence (DNA): TGTGCCAGCAGTTTATCGGGACAGGGGAGCTCCTACGAGCAGTACTTC. It codes for CASSLSGQGSSYEQYF.

This clonotype was seen repeatedly, ten times or more. This chain joins TRBV20-1 and TRBJ2-5, with D perhaps matching TRBD1 (6 bases). V lost 3 bases and J lost 5, with 10 bases in between. The CDR3 spans 12 residues. CDR1 is DFQATT, CDR2 SNEGSKA, per germline (reference sequence). DNA of the CDR3: TGCAGTGCTAGTGGTCAGGGGGAGACCCAGTACTTC. The encoded protein is CSASGQGETQYF.

The V gene is TRBV29-1, the J gene TRBJ2-5; TRBD1 matches at 7 bases. The length of the CDR3 is 15 residues. The V gene's germline CDR1 is SQVTM and CDR2 ANQGSEA. V lost 3 bases to trimming and J lost 5 bases; unmatched junction nucleotides: 12. CDR3 amino acids: CSVDLHTGVQETQYF. The CDR3 bases are TGCAGCGTTGACCTCCACACAGGGGTGCAGGAGACCCAGTACTTC.

The chain employs TRBV12-2 and TRBJ2-7; the table's D call, TRBD1, has no DNA check behind it. TRBV12-2 is listed as a pseudogene. There are 18 residues in the CDR3. DNA of the CDR3: TGTGCAAGTCGCTTAGTCCCGAGGGCTAGCGCCCCCTACCACGAGCAGTACTTC. This sequence encodes CASRLVPRASAPYHEQYF.

The V and J genes are TRBV25-1 and TRBJ2-5; 7 positions match TRBD1. The germline gives CDR1 MGHDK, CDR2 SYGVNS. V was pared by 1 base and J by 0 bases, with 5 bases of the junction left unmatched. The CDR3 is 16 amino acids. The CDR3 loop reads CASSELGRGNQETQYF. In nucleotides, the CDR3 is TGTGCCAGCAGTGAATTGGGCAGGGGGAACCAAGAGACCCAGTACTTC.

This clonotype turned up a few times. The rearrangement links TRBV7-2 to TRBJ2-7; TRBD1 matches 7 bases. Germline trimming cut 1 base from V and 0 bases from J; bases unmatched to any gene: 3. The CDR3 is 15 amino acids. The germline CDR1 and CDR2 sequences are SGHTA and FQGNSA. CDR3 region: CASSLETGSSYEQYF. The CDR3 DNA follows: TGTGCCAGCAGCTTAGAGACAGGGTCCTCCTACGAGCAGTACTTC.

The table lists this clonotype with a few counts. The chain recombines TRBV29-1 with TRBJ2-7, with 12 bases fitting TRBD2. Germline V gives CDR1 SQVTM, CDR2 ANQGSEA. This CDR3 contains 14 residues. V shed 6 bases and J 1 base; nucleotides not matched to a gene: 4. The CDR3 loop is CSVRLAGASYEQYF. The CDR3 nucleotides read TGCAGCGTGCGACTAGCGGGAGCATCCTACGAGCAGTACTTC.